This entry describes one T cell receptor beta chain. Its antigen is not identified. Repertoires were generated with immunoSEQ multiplex PCR, while TCRdb's copy carries only in-frame clones and drops some. This sample has some 70,000 clones, with approximately 80% found just once. This entry belongs to a study of vaccination effects on CD4 cells after COVID-19. Within the ViraFEST assay, antigen-specific CD4+ T cells underwent expansion with viral peptide pools prior to sequencing. Once cultured for 10 days, the cells underwent separation to obtain CD4+ T cells. Nucleocapsid antibodies stayed negative before and after vaccination, showing no earlier SARS-CoV-2 infection. Half the medium was swapped for IL-2 medium on days 3 and 7. Trimming cost V 6 bases and J 0 bases; bases outside gene matches: 5. This CDR3 spans 16 amino acids. Germline-derived CDR1 and CDR2 are SGHTA and FQGNSA.

The receptor was isolated from a human donor who received a COVID-19 vaccine. The rearrangement links TRBV7-2 to TRBJ2-6; 7 bases are a match to TRBD1. The sample consisted of CD4+ T cells from PBMCs cultured with SARS-CoV-2 spike peptides, taken before COVID-19 vaccination. The CDR3: CASSPRDSSGANVLTF. Here the CDR3 DNA reads TGTGCCAGCAGTCCTCGGGACAGCTCTGGGGCCAACGTCCTGACTTTC. Combining the CDR3 with reference TRBV7-2 and TRBJ2-6 gives the whole variable domain GAGVSQSPSNKVTEKGKDVELRCDPISGHTALYWYRQSLGQGLEFLIYFQGNSAPDKSGLPSDRFSAERTGGSVSTLTIQRTQQEDSAVYLCASSPRDSSGANVLTFGAGSRLTVL.